This T cell receptor (beta chain) came from a study of monozygotic twins with cystic fibrosis. Looking at the study overall: Roughly 3.2 micrograms of fragmented DNA underwent around 16 PCR cycles for library preparation.

Profiled with immunoSEQ multiplex PCR; TCRdb holds only in-frame clones, not every one. Of just over 35,000 clones detected, over 80% appear once; the ten largest clones hold 0.15% to 0.2%. Notes on this clone: The antigen is not known.

Study-level points and caveats: Shared CDR3 numbers were not associated with age, concordance or severity. Monozygotic CF twin pairs shared significantly more nucleotide-identical clonotypes than unrelated CF individuals did. Median Simpson clonality of approximately 0.0091 suggested naive T cells predominated.

The CDR3 spans 13 residues. Germline V gene sequence: CDR1 SGDLS, CDR2 YYNGEE. V lost 0 bases and J lost 5, with 5 bases in between. The rearrangement joins TRBV9 to TRBJ2-2; D remains unclear. The receptor was isolated from a boy aged 2-15 years with cystic fibrosis. The material sequenced was blood. The CDR3 region is CASSVEATGELFF. CDR3 DNA sequence: TGTGCCAGCAGCGTAGAAGCGACCGGGGAGCTGTTTTTT.